This T cell receptor (beta chain) originates from a study of blood T cell repertoires in COVID-19. Study details: The cDNA or gDNA used as material had been derived from T cells, B-cell-depleted T cells, or PBMCs.

CDR1 SGHRS and CDR2 YFSETQ come from the germline V gene. Losses at the gene ends were 0 bases for V and 8 bases for J; bases not matched to a gene: 2. The length of the CDR3 is 14 residues. Recruits, aged roughly 18 to 95 years, lived in 20 to 30 US areas. Participant-reported clinical history was the basis for cohort assignment. For recovered donors of Cohort 3, there were two negative PCRs, clearance, or symptom resolution. Sequencing was performed with immunoSEQ multiplex PCR; in TCRdb, only in-frame clones are kept and a portion is missing. The table records 300,000 to 400,000 clones, 87% of them present only once.

V and J are TRBV5-1 and TRBJ1-6; 7 nucleotides match TRBD1. The sequence was collected from a woman aged 25 to 45 who had recovered from COVID-19. Input material: PBMCs or T cells enriched from blood (not recorded which). For the CDR3, the DNA is TGCGCCAGCAGCTTGGATGACAGGGATTCACCCCTCCACTTT. It codes for CASSLDDRDSPLHF.